The clone carrying this TCR beta chain was observed at least ten times. Its cognate antigen is unknown. The source of the sample is a study of T cells in Graves' hyperthyroidism and ophthalmopathy. The cohort's ophthalmopathy patients, a group with duration under 3 months, had a Clinical Activity Score of at least 3 and a NOSPECS grade of at least 4. Diagnostic decisions used clinical symptoms, serum thyroxine and TRAb, thyroid ultrasound and orbital computed tomography. TCR beta CDR3 regions were amplified from RNA. The primer set for the first-round RT-PCR of the TCR CDR3 was HTBI. TCRdb re-called the multiplex PCR reads through MiXCR, storing one row per CDR3 protein. The data hold about 260,000 distinct CDR3 sequences, with approximately 23% observed a single time. The CDR3 consists of 13 residues. V lost 10 bases to trimming and J lost 9 bases, with 22 bases between them. Germline CDR1 reads MNHEY; CDR2 reads SVGEGT.

Study-wide results and limits: Stable hyperthyroidism was separated from ophthalmopathy by a model based on 13 V-J features. Blood also showed most of the thyroid clonotypes that were expanded above 0.001.

V gene TRBV6-2 or TRBV6-3 combines with J gene TRBJ2-7; D might be TRBD1 or TRBD2, each matching 6 bases. The receptor's source is a man aged 25-40 years with Graves' ophthalmopathy. Sequencing was carried out using blood. CDR3 residues: CATGGPLVRGQYF. Here the CDR3 DNA reads TGTGCCACCGGGGGCCCTTTAGTTAGAGGGCAGTACTTC.